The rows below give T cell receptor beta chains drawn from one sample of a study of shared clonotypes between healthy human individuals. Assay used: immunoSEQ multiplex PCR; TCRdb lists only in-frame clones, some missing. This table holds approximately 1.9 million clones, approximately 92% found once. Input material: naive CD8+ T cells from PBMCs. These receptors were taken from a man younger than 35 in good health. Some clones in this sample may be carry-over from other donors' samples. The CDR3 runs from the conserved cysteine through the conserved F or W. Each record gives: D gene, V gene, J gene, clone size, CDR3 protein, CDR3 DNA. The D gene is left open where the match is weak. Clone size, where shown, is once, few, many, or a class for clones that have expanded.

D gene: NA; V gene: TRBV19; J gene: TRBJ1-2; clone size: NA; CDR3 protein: CASSIVGRDYGYTF; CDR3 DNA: TGTGCCAGTAGTATCGTCGGACGAGACTATGGCTACACCTTC
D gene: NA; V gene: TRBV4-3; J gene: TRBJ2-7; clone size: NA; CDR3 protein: CASSQAEGVEQYF; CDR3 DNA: TGCGCCAGCAGCCAAGCGGAAGGGGTCGAGCAGTACTTC
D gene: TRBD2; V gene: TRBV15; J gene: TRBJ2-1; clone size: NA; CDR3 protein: CATSSRASGRWHEQFF; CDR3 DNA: TGTGCCACCAGCTCGAGGGCTAGCGGGAGGTGGCATGAGCAGTTCTTC
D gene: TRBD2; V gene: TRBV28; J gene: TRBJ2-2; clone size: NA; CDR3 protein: CASSPRTSGNTGELFF; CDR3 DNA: TGTGCCAGCAGTCCGCGGACTAGCGGGAACACCGGGGAGCTGTTTTTT
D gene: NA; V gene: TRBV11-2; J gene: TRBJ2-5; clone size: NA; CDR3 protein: CASSLGLLGPQETQYF; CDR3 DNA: TGTGCCAGCAGCTTGGGATTGCTCGGCCCTCAAGAGACCCAGTACTTC
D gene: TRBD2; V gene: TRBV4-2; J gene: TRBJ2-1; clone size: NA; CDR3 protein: CASSQEWGLAGRSDYNEQFF; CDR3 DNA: TGTGCCAGCAGCCAAGAATGGGGACTAGCGGGACGAAGTGACTACAATGAGCAGTTCTTC
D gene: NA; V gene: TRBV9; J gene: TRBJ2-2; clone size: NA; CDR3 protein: CASSVGGASTGELFF; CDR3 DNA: TGTGCCAGCAGCGTAGGGGGCGCGAGCACCGGGGAGCTGTTTTTT
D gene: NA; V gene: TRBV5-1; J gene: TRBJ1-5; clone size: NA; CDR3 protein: CASSLSGPYSNQPQHF; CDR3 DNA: TGCGCCAGCAGCTTGAGTGGTCCGTATAGCAATCAGCCCCAGCATTTT
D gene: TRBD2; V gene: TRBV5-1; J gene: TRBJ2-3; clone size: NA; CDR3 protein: CASGASGTSTDTQYF; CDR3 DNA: TGCGCCAGCGGCGCTAGCGGGACTAGCACAGATACGCAGTATTTT
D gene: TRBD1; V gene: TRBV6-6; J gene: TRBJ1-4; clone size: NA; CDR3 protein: CASSYSGTDMSVF; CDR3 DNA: TGTGCCAGCAGTTACTCGGGGACAGATATGTCTGTTTTT
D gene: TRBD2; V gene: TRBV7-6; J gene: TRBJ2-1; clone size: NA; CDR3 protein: CASSSPLAGGGEQFF; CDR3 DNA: TGTGCCAGCAGCTCCCCCCTAGCGGGAGGGGGTGAGCAGTTCTTC
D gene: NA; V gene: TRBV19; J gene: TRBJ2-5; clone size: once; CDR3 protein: CAITIIRHF; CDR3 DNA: TGTGCCATCACGATAATCCGTCACTTC
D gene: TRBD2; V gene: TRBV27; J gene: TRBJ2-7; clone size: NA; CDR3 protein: CASSLSPGSGRDEQYF; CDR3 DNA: TGTGCCAGCAGTTTATCCCCAGGCAGCGGGAGGGACGAGCAGTACTTC
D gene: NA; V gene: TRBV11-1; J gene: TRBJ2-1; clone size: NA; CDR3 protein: CASSLGQGTNNEQFF; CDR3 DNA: TGTGCCAGCAGCTTAGGCCAGGGGACCAACAATGAGCAGTTCTTC
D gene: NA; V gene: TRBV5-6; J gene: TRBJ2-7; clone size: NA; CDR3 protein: CASRGGETYEQYF; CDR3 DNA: TGTGCCAGCAGGGGTGGGGAAACCTACGAGCAGTACTTC
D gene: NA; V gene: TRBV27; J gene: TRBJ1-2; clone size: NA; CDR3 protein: CASSLSRTGFDVYGYTF; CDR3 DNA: TGTGCCAGCAGTTTATCGAGAACAGGGTTTGATGTCTATGGCTACACCTTC
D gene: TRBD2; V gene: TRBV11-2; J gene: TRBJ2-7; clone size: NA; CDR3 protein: CASSFTTSGRGAYEQYF; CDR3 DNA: TGTGCCAGCAGCTTTACGACTAGCGGGAGGGGAGCCTACGAGCAGTACTTC
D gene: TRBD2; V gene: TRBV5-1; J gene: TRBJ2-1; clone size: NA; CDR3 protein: CASTYSGSSSYNEQFF; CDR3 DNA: TGCGCCAGCACTTATAGCGGGAGCAGCTCCTACAATGAGCAGTTCTTC
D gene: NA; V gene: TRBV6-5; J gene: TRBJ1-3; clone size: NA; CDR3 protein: CASSYSRQLGNTIYF; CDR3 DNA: TGTGCCAGCAGTTACTCGAGGCAGCTTGGAAACACCATATATTTT
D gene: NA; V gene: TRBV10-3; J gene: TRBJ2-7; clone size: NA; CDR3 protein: CAISDIGTAYEQYF; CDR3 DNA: TGTGCCATCAGTGATATCGGGACCGCCTACGAGCAGTACTTC
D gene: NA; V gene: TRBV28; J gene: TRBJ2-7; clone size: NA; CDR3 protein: CASSSTGTNYEQYF; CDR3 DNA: TGTGCCAGCAGTTCAACCGGGACAAACTACGAGCAGTACTTC
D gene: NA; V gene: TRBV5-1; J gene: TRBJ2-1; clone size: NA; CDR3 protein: CASSLSWGVKNEQFF; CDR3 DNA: TGCGCCAGCAGCTTGTCGTGGGGAGTTAAGAATGAGCAGTTCTTC
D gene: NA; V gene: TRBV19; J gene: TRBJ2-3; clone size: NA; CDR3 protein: CASTPPRSGSTDTQYF; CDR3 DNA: TGTGCCAGTACGCCCCCCCGGAGCGGGAGCACAGATACGCAGTATTTT
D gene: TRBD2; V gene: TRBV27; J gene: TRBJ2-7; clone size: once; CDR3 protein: CASSPPGLAGGKAYEQYF; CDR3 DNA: TGTGCCAGCAGTCCTCCGGGACTAGCGGGAGGTAAGGCCTACGAGCAGTACTTC
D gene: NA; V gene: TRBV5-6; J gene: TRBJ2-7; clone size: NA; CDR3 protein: CASSLAVMGKTYEQYF; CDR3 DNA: TGTGCCAGCAGCTTGGCCGTTATGGGAAAAACCTACGAGCAGTACTTC
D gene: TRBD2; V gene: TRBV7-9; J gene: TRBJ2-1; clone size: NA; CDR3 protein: CASSPLGGVYNEQFF; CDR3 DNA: TGTGCCAGCAGCCCACTGGGGGGGGTTTACAATGAGCAGTTCTTC
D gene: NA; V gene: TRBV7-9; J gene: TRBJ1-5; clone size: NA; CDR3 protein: CASSTERGPGQPQHF; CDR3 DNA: TGTGCCAGCAGTACCGAAAGGGGCCCCGGGCAGCCCCAGCATTTT
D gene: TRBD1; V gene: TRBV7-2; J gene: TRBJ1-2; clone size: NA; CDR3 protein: CASTTGTGTYGYTF; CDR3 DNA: TGTGCCAGCACCACCGGGACAGGGACCTATGGCTACACCTTC
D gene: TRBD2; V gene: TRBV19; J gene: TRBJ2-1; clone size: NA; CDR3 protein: CASSTRLALSNEQFF; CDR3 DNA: TGTGCCAGTAGTACCCGACTAGCTTTGTCTAATGAGCAGTTCTTC
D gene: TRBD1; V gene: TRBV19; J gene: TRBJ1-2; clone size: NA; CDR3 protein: CASSDRVAGYTF; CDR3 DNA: TGTGCCAGTAGTGACAGGGTAGCTGGCTACACCTTC
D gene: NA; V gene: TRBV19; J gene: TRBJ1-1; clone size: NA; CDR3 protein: CATLASEMNTEAFF; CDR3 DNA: TGTGCCACTTTAGCTAGTGAGATGAACACTGAAGCTTTCTTT
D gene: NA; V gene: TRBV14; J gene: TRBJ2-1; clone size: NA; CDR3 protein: CASSQSPWGEQFF; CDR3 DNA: TGTGCCAGCAGCCAAAGTCCGTGGGGTGAGCAGTTCTTC
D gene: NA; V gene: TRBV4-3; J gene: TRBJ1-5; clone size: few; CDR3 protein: CASSQDVHQPQHF; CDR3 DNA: TGCGCCAGCAGCCAAGATGTGCATCAGCCCCAGCATTTT
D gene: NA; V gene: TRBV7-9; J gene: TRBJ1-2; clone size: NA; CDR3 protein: CASSSVGASNYGYTF; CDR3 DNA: TGTGCCAGCAGCTCAGTCGGGGCCAGCAACTATGGCTACACCTTC
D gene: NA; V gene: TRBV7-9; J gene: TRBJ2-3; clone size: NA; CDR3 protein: CASSAVEGGTDTQYF; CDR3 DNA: TGTGCCAGCAGCGCGGTGGAGGGGGGCACAGATACGCAGTATTTT